A single sample gave rise to the 23 T cell receptor beta chains below, sequenced in a study of T cells in localized non-small cell lung cancer. Assay: immunoSEQ multiplex PCR; the TCRdb copy retains only in-frame clones and omits some. The profile shows roughly 9,000 clones, roughly 86% of them singletons. The sequencing here drew on peripheral blood, taken before any cancer treatment. Receptors were obtained from a female donor older than 55 with stage II squamous cell lung carcinoma.

The J gene is TRBJ1-4, the V gene TRBV7-9; no clear D gene. The V gene lost 4 bases and the J gene lost 5 bases, with 14 bases spanning the gap. Germline V CDR1 and CDR2: SEHNR, FQNEAQ (reference sequence). The CDR3 covers 15 residues. The CDR3 region has the DNA TGTGCCAGCAGCTCCCCTTTCGGGGTGAATGAAAAACTGTTTTTT. As protein: CASSSPFGVNEKLFF.

The gene calls are TRBV29-1 and TRBJ2-1; D call uncertain. Trimming left V 4 bases short and J 10 bases short, with 11 bases between. CDR3 length equals 11 residues. The germline V gene encodes CDR1 SQVTM and CDR2 ANQGSEA. As DNA, the CDR3 is TGCAGCGTTGGGTCAGGAATGGAGCAGTTCTTC. It encodes CSVGSGMEQFF.

J is TRBJ1-2 and V is TRBV2; D is ambiguous. Germline CDR1 is SNHLY and CDR2 is FYNNEI. This CDR3 comprises 17 residues. Trimming took off 6 bases at V and 4 bases at J, with 24 bases between the two ends. CDR3: CASSDRGIVLSSYGYTF. The CDR3 DNA sequence: TGTGCCAGCAGCGACCGCGGGATAGTTCTTTCTAGCTATGGCTACACCTTC.

The chain carries TRBV5-6 and TRBJ1-4; TRBD1 might be the D (5 bases). V dropped 3 bases and J dropped 7 bases, with 16 bases sitting between them. The germline CDR1 and CDR2 sequences are SGHDT and YYEEEE. The CDR3 extends over 15 amino acids. This chain's CDR3 is CASSYGIGAGEKLFF. The CDR3 bases are TGTGCCAGCAGCTACGGTATAGGGGCGGGTGAAAAACTGTTTTTT.

A few counts support this clone. The chain has TRBV7-9 and TRBJ1-1; no firm D call. The CDR3 sequence is 11 residues long. V was pared by 5 bases and J by 10 bases, with 11 bases between. Germline assignment: CDR1 SEHNR and CDR2 FQNEAQ (reference sequence). The CDR3 reads CASSKKSGAFF. The CDR3 coding sequence is TGTGCCAGCAGCAAGAAGTCGGGAGCTTTCTTT.

The chain combines TRBV5-5 with TRBJ1-1; D may be TRBD1 (5 bases). The CDR3 runs to 15 residues. V gave up 6 bases and J gave up 1 base, with 16 bases separating them. Per the germline V gene, CDR1 is SGHKS and CDR2 is YYEKEE (reference sequence). CDR3 DNA: TGTGCCAGCACCCGGGGTGCGGGGACGAACACTGAAGCTTTCTTT. This sequence encodes CASTRGAGTNTEAFF.

This chain links TRBV11-2 with TRBJ1-1; D is possibly TRBD1 (5 bases). The ends were cut back, 5 bases at V and 2 bases at J, with 9 bases in the middle. The CDR3 consists of 13 residues. CDR1 SGHAT and CDR2 FQNNGV come from the germline V gene. The CDR3 loop is CASSQTVNTEAFF. The CDR3 bases are TGTGCCAGCAGCCAGACAGTTAACACTGAAGCTTTCTTT.

This chain connects TRBV7-9 to TRBJ2-5; 7 nucleotides align to TRBD1. CDR1 and CDR2 from the germline V gene are SEHNR and FQNEAQ (reference sequence). V was pared by 5 bases and J by 4 bases, with 16 bases of the junction left unmatched. CDR3 length: 17 residues. CDR3 DNA sequence: TGTGCCAGCAGCCCTAGAAGACAGGGAAATCGTGGAGAGACCCAGTACTTC. Translated: CASSPRRQGNRGETQYF.

This clone was detected only once. The chain links TRBV27 to TRBJ2-5; perhaps D is TRBD1 or TRBD2 (6 bases each). Trimming cost V 8 bases and J 4 bases, with 8 bases left between them. Germline CDR1 is MNHEY and CDR2 is SMNVEV (reference sequence). This CDR3 has 11 amino acids. The CDR3 is CASGGRETQYF. DNA for the CDR3: TGTGCCAGCGGGGGGCGAGAGACCCAGTACTTC.

V is TRBV28 and J is TRBJ1-2; D perhaps matches TRBD1 (6 bases). Trimming stripped 5 bases from V and 4 bases from J, with 14 bases between. Germline V gives CDR1 MDHEN, CDR2 SYDVKM. CDR3 size: 14 residues. The DNA of the CDR3 is TGTGCCAGCAGTACGGGACACAAGTCCTATGGCTACACCTTC. The encoded protein is CASSTGHKSYGYTF.

The genes are TRBV7-9 and TRBJ1-6; no firm D call. The ends were cut back, 3 bases at V and 7 bases at J, with 10 bases in the middle. Germline V gene data show CDR1 as SEHNR and CDR2 as FQNEAQ (reference sequence). This CDR3 comprises 14 residues. The CDR3, as DNA: TGTGCCAGCAGCTTGGAGGGAAAGAATTCACCCCTCCACTTT. This sequence encodes CASSLEGKNSPLHF.

This clone was seen more than once but under ten times. This chain connects TRBV10-3 to TRBJ1-1, with D possibly matching TRBD1 (5 bases). This CDR3 has 11 amino acids. Per germline, CDR1 ENHRY and CDR2 SYGVKD. With 2 bases removed from V and 8 bases from J, the gap between germline ends came to 6 bases. The CDR3 DNA reads as TGTGCCATCAGTGAGGGGACCGAAGCTTTCTTT. This gives the protein CAISEGTEAFF.

This clone was seen only once. This chain links TRBV5-1 with TRBJ1-1, with 8 bases that match TRBD1. The germline gives CDR1 SGHRS, CDR2 YFSETQ. Unmatched junction bases numbered 3, after V lost 4 bases and J lost 1 base. This CDR3 is 14 amino acids long. The CDR3 reads CASSVDRGNTEAFF. CDR3 in DNA: TGCGCCAGCAGCGTAGACAGGGGGAACACTGAAGCTTTCTTT. Full variable domain (missing parts from reference TRBV5-1 and TRBJ1-1): KAGVTQTPRYLIKTRGQQVTLSCSPISGHRSVSWYQQTPGQGLQFLFEYFSETQRNKGNFPGRFSGRQFSNSRSEMNVSTLELGDSALYLCASSVDRGNTEAFFGQGTRLTVV.

The V call is TRBV7-2, the J call TRBJ1-3, with D uncertain. Germline CDR1 SGHTA, CDR2 FQGNSA. The CDR3 has 14 amino acids. Trimming left V 1 base short and J 4 bases short, with 8 bases between. The DNA of the CDR3 is TGTGCCAGCAGCTTAGGCGGAGCCGGAAACACCATATATTTT. Protein sequence: CASSLGGAGNTIYF.

The chain uses TRBV6-5 and TRBJ1-3; 7 nucleotides agree with TRBD1. This CDR3 region has 14 residues. V lost 5 bases and J lost 4; bases outside the gene matches: 5. Germline lookup yields CDR1 MNHEY and CDR2 SVGAGI. Here the CDR3 reads CASSQQGKGNTIYF. For the CDR3, the DNA is TGTGCCAGCAGTCAACAGGGGAAGGGAAACACCATATATTTT.

This chain connects TRBV19 to TRBJ1-5; unclear D gene. This CDR3 is 13 amino acids long. V dropped 1 base and J dropped 5 bases, with 6 bases sitting between them. CDR1 and CDR2 from the germline V gene are LNHDA and SQIVND (reference sequence). CDR3 DNA: TGTGCCAGTAGTATAGGTTCGGATCAGCCCCAGCATTTT. Its protein is CASSIGSDQPQHF.

The rearrangement joins TRBV5-1 to TRBJ2-7; D not resolved. Trimming stripped 0 bases from V and 6 bases from J, with 10 bases between. Germline V lookup: CDR1 SGHRS, CDR2 YFSETQ. The CDR3 is 13 residues long. The CDR3 nucleotides are TGCGCCAGCAGCTTGGCCGGGCAGCGCGAGCAGTACTTC. This translates into CASSLAGQREQYF.

The rearrangement joins TRBV10-3 to TRBJ2-2; tentatively, D is TRBD2 (6 bases). This CDR3 contains 15 residues. The V end lost 5 bases, the J end lost 0 bases, and 10 bases lay between the germline ends. CDR1 and CDR2 (germline): ENHRY, SYGVKD. The CDR3: CAISTAGTNTGELFF. In DNA form, the CDR3 reads TGTGCCATCAGTACGGCGGGAACGAACACCGGGGAGCTGTTTTTT.

The chain is built from TRBV6-1 and TRBJ2-1; maybe TRBD1 (5 bases). Trimming shortened V by 3 bases and J by 3 bases, and 9 bases separated the two germline ends. The CDR3 contains 14 residues. From germline, CDR1 is MNHNS and CDR2 SASEGT. The CDR3 region is CASSDTGFYNEQFF. The CDR3 nucleotides are TGTGCCAGCAGTGATACAGGATTCTACAATGAGCAGTTCTTC.

The chain is built from TRBV2 and TRBJ2-3; 8 bases fit TRBD1. The ends lost 8 bases at V and 3 bases at J; junction bases unmatched: 13. There are 16 residues in the CDR3. CDR1 SNHLY and CDR2 FYNNEI come from the germline V gene. CDR3 region: CASRPYRDRLTDTQYF. In DNA, the CDR3 is TGTGCCAGCCGACCTTACCGGGACAGGCTGACAGATACGCAGTATTTT.

The CDR3 region is CASSLALSVGFDEQFF. The DNA of the CDR3 is TGTGCCAGCAGCTTAGCGCTCAGCGTGGGGTTCGATGAGCAGTTCTTC. The chain is built from TRBV7-8 and TRBJ2-1; D gene unclear. V lost 0 bases and J lost 8, with 17 bases in between. There are 16 residues in the CDR3. CDR1 SGHVS and CDR2 FQNEAQ come from the germline V gene.

This clone was recorded once. The rearrangement uses TRBV29-1 and TRBJ2-7, with 8 bases identical to TRBD1. The V gene's germline CDR1 is SQVTM and CDR2 ANQGSEA. The trim removed 6 bases at V and 1 base at J, leaving 8 bases unmatched. The CDR3 sequence is 14 residues long. This CDR3 reads CSVSGQGGSYEQYF. CDR3 nucleotides: TGCAGCGTCTCCGGACAGGGTGGGTCCTACGAGCAGTACTTC.

The rearrangement uses TRBV5-1 and TRBJ2-1; D unresolved. Trimming took off 4 bases at V and 7 bases at J, with 15 bases between the two ends. The CDR3 is 14 residues long. Germline CDR1 and CDR2: SGHRS and YFSETQ. The CDR3 region is CASSLNVGGNEQFF. The CDR3 region has the DNA TGCGCCAGCAGCCTCAACGTCGGTGGGAATGAGCAGTTCTTC.